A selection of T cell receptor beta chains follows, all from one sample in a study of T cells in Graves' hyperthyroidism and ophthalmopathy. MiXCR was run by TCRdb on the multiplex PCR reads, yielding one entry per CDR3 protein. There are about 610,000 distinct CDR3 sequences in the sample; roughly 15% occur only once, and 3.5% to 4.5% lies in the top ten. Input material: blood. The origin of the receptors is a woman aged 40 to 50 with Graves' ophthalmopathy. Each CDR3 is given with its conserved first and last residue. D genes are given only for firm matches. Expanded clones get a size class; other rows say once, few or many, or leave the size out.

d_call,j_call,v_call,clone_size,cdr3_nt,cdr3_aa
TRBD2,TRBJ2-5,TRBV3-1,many,TGTGCCAGCAGCCCAAGAGGACTAGCGGGAGGTGAGACCCAGTACTTC,CASSPRGLAGGETQYF
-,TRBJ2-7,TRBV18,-,TGTGCCAGCTCACGGAACCGGGACACCTACGAGCAGTACTTC,CASSRNRDTYEQYF
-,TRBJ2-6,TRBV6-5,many,TGTGCCAGCACCCTCAAAGGGACCTCTGGGGCCAACGTCCTGACTTTC,CASTLKGTSGANVLTF
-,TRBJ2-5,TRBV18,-,TGTGCCAGCTCACCACCGGGTCAGGGAGGCGGAGAGACCCAGTACTTC,CASSPPGQGGGETQYF
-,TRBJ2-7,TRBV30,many,TGTGCCTGGAGCGCCGGAGGGGGCGAGCAGTACTTC,CAWSAGGGEQYF
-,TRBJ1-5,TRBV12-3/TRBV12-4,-,TGTGCCACTACAGGAGACCTTGGTCAGCCCCAGCATTTT,CATTGDLGQPQHF
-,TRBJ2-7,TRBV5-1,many,TGCGCCAGCAGCTTGGGAGGGATCCCCTACGAGCAGTACTTC,CASSLGGIPYEQYF
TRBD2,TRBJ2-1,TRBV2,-,TGTGCCAGCAGTTTTACTAGCGCACCATACAATGAGCAGTTCTTC,CASSFTSAPYNEQFF
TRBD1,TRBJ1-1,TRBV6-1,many,TGTGCCAGCAGGAAGGGACAGCCGAACACTGAAGCTTTCTTT,CASRKGQPNTEAFF
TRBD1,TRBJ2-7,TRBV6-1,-,TGTGCCAGCAGCGATGGACAGGGGGCGGCCTACGAGCAGTACTTC,CASSDGQGAAYEQYF
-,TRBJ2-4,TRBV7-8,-,TGTGCCAGCAGCTTACAGGGGCGGTTAGTCAAAAACATTCAGTACTTC,CASSLQGRLVKNIQYF
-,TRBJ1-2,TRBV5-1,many,TGCGCCAGCAGCCGTGACCGGGGGGACCGCTATGGCTACACCTTC,CASSRDRGDRYGYTF
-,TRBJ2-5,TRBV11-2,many,TGTGCCAGCAGCATGATGTACCAAGAGACCCAGTACTTC,CASSMMYQETQYF
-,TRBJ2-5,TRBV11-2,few,TGTGCCAGCAGCTCTTACTGGGGGGAGGCCTCCCCGAGGTCGGCCCAGTACTTC,CASSSYWGEASPRSAQYF
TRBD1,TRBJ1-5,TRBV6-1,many,TGTGCCAGCAGTGTGGACAGGGGGCATTATAGCAATCAGCCCCAGCATTTT,CASSVDRGHYSNQPQHF
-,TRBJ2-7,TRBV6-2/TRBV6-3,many,TGTGCCAGTTTCGGGTTCTACGAGCAGTACTTC,CASFGFYEQYF
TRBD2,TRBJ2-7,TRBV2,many,TGTGCCAGCAGTGAAAGTAAACTAGCGGGAGAACCCGAGCAGTACTTC,CASSESKLAGEPEQYF
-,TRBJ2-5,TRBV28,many,TGTGCCAGCAGCACGCAGGGGTTGGGGGAGACCCAGTACTTC,CASSTQGLGETQYF
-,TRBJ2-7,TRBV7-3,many,TGTGCCAGCAGCTTATTACCTCTGGGCGAGCAGTACTTC,CASSLLPLGEQYF
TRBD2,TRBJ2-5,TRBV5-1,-,TGCGCCAGCAGCATATCTAGCGGACAAGAGACCCAGTACTTC,CASSISSGQETQYF
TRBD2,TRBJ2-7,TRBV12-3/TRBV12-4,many,TGTGCCAGCAGCCAAACAGCCGGGACTAGTCAGTCCTACGAGCAGTACTTC,CASSQTAGTSQSYEQYF
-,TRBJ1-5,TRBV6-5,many,TGTGCCAGCGTCTACCTTAGCAATCAGCCCCAGCATTTT,CASVYLSNQPQHF
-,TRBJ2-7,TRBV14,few,TGTGCCAGCAGCCAAGTTGTCCGTCGTGTCCAGGGTGAGCAGTACTTC,CASSQVVRRVQGEQYF
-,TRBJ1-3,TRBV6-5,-,TGTGCCAGCAGTTATCAGGGACTGGGAAACACCATATATTTT,CASSYQGLGNTIYF
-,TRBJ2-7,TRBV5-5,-,TGTGCCAGCAGCTTAGACCTAAACAGGGTCGAGCAGTACTTC,CASSLDLNRVEQYF
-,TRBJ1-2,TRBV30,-,TGTGCCTGGAGTGTAGTAGCCGCGGTCGGGTCTTTACACTATGGCTACACCTTC,CAWSVVAAVGSLHYGYTF
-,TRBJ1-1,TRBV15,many,TGTGCCACCAGCAGGACGGGGGCTGAAGCTTTCTTT,CATSRTGAEAFF
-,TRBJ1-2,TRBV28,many,TGTGCCAGCAGGGGTTTTGGGGGCGTTAGCTATGGCTACACCTTC,CASRGFGGVSYGYTF
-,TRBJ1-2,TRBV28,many,TGTGCCAGCAGATACCCGCTTTCCCCGGGCCGCATCTTCTATGGCTACACCTTC,CASRYPLSPGRIFYGYTF
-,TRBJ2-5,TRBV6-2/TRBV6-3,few,TGTGCCAGCAGTTATCCACCGTCGGGGCAAGAGACCCAGTACTTC,CASSYPPSGQETQYF
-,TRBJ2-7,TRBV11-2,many,TGTGCCAGCAGCACCGGGCCCTCGCTCCGAGGGGCTGGGGAGCAGTACTTC,CASSTGPSLRGAGEQYF
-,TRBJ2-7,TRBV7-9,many,TGTGCCAGCAGCCCTCGACAGAACTACGAGCAGTACTTC,CASSPRQNYEQYF
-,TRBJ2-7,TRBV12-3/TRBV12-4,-,TGTGCCAGCAGTTTTAAAGGGTCCCCCGAAAACTACGAGCAGTACTTC,CASSFKGSPENYEQYF
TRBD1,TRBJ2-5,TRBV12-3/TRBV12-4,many,TGTGCCAGCAGTCAGGACAGGGGGCGCCTAGGAGAGACCCAGTACTTC,CASSQDRGRLGETQYF
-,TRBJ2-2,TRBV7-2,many,TGTGCCAGCAGCTATACTAGATCCGGGGAGCTGTTTTTT,CASSYTRSGELFF
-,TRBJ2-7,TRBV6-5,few,TGTGCCGGCAGTTACACATACGAGCAGTACTTC,CAGSYTYEQYF
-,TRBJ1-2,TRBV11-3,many,TGTGCCAGCAGCCAGGCTACGGGATCGAGCGGCTACACCTTC,CASSQATGSSGYTF
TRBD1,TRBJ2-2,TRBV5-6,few,TGTGCCAGCAGCGATTCCGGGACAGGGATGCGGACCGGGGAGCTGTTTTTT,CASSDSGTGMRTGELFF
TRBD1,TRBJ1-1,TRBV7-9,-,TGTGCCAGCAGCATAGGACAGGTGAACACTGAAGCTTTCTTT,CASSIGQVNTEAFF
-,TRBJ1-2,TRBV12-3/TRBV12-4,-,TGTGCCAGCAGTTTATTACAGGGAGCCTATGGCTACACCTTC,CASSLLQGAYGYTF
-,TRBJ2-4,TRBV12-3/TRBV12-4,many,TGTGCCAGCAGCCCCCTTGCAAACATTCAGTACTTC,CASSPLANIQYF
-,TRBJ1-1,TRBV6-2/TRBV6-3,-,TGTGCCAGCAGACAGAGGGCGAGAACTGAAGCTTTCTTT,CASRQRARTEAFF
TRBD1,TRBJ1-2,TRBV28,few,TGTGCCAGCAGTCTGGACAGGGGGCTAGCTAACTATGGCTACACCTTC,CASSLDRGLANYGYTF
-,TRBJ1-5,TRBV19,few,TGTGCCAGTAGTATGGCGGGGGTGCAGCCCCAGCATTTT,CASSMAGVQPQHF
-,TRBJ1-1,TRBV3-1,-,TGTGCCAGCAGCCAAGAGGGGAGAACTGAAGCTTTCTTT,CASSQEGRTEAFF
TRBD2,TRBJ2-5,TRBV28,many,TGTGCCAGCAGTCCGCCGGGACTAGCGGGAGAATGGAAGGAGACCCAGTACTTC,CASSPPGLAGEWKETQYF
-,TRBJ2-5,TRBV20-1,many,TGCAGTGCTAGAGGGCCCGGCGTACAAGAGACCCAGTACTTC,CSARGPGVQETQYF
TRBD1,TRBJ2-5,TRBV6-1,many,TGTGCCAGTCTTAAGACAGGGGGCCTCGAGACCCAGTACTTC,CASLKTGGLETQYF
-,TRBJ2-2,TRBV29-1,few,TGCAGCGTTGATTTCGGCCTGGGGGAGCTGTTTTTT,CSVDFGLGELFF
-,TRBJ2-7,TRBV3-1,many,TGTGCCAGCAGCCAAGCCGGGACGGTTAACTACGAGCAGTACTTC,CASSQAGTVNYEQYF
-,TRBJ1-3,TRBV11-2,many,TGTGCCAGCAGCTTAGATGGGGTCTCTGGAAACACCATATATTTT,CASSLDGVSGNTIYF
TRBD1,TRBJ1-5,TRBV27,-,TGTGCCAGCAGAGACAGGGGTCCCTCTAATCAGCCCCAGCATTTT,CASRDRGPSNQPQHF
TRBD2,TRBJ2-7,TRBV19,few,TGTGCCAGTAGTATTGGGACTAGCCTCTCCTACGAGCAGTACTTC,CASSIGTSLSYEQYF
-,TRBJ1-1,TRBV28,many,TGTGCCAGCAGTTTAACTTCAGGGATGAACACTGAAGCTTTCTTT,CASSLTSGMNTEAFF
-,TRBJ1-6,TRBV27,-,TGTGCCAGCAGTCCGGGACTAAGGAATTCACCCCTCCACTTT,CASSPGLRNSPLHF
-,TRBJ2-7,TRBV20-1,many,TGCAGTGCTAGAGGGTCCTACGAGCAGTACTTC,CSARGSYEQYF
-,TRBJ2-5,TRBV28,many,TGTGCCAGCAGCTCTAGACAATACCAAGAGACCCAGTACTTC,CASSSRQYQETQYF